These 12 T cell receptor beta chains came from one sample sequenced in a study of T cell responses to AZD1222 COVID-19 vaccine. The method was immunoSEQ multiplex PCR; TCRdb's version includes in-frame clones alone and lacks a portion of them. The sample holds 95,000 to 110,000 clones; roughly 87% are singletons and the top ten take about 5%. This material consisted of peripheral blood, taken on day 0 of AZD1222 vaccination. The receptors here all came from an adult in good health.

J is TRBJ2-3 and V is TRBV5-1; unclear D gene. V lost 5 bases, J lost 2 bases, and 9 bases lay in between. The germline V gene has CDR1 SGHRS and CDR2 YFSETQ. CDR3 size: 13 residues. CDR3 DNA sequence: TGCGCCAGCAGAAGGTCCCCCACAGATACGCAGTATTTT. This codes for CASRRSPTDTQYF.

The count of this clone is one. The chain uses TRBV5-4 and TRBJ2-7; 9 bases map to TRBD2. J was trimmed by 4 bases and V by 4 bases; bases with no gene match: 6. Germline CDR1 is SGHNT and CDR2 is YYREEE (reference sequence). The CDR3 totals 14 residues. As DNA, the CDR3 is TGTGCCAGCAGCGGCGGGGGGGCCAATTACGAGCAGTACTTC. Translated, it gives CASSGGGANYEQYF.

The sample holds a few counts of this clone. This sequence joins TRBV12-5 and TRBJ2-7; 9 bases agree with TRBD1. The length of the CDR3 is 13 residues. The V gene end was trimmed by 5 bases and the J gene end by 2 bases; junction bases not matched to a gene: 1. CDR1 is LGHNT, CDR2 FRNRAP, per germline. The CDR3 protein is CASGRDRAYEQYF. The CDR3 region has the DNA TGTGCTAGTGGTCGGGACAGGGCCTACGAGCAGTACTTC.

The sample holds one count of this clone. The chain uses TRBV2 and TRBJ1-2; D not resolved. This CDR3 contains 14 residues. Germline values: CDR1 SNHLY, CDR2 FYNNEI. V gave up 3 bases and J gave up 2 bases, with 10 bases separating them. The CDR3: CASSDRSANYGYTF. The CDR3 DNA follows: TGTGCCAGCAGTGATAGGTCGGCCAACTATGGCTACACCTTC. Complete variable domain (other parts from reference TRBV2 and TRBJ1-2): EPEVTQTPSHQVTQMGQEVILRCVPISNHLYFYWYRQILGQKVEFLVSFYNNEISEKSEIFDDQFSVERPDGSNFTLKIRSTKLEDSAMYFCASSDRSANYGYTFGSGTRLTVV.

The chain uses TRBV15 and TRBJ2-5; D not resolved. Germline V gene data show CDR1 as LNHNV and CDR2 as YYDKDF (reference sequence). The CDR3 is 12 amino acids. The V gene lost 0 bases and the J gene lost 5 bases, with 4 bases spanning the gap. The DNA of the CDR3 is TGTGCCACCAGCAGAGATTGGGAGACCCAGTACTTC. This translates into CATSRDWETQYF.

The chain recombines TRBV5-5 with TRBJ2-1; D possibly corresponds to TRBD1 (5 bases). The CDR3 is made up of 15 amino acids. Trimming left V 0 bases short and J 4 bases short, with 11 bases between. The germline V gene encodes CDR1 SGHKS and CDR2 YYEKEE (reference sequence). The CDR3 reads CASSLEGRAYNEQFF. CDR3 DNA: TGTGCCAGCAGCTTGGAAGGCAGGGCTTACAATGAGCAGTTCTTC.

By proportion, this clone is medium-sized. The CDR3 protein is CASSQNMGGTDTQYF. In nucleotides, the CDR3 is TGTGCCAGCAGCCAGAACATGGGGGGCACAGATACGCAGTATTTT. V gene TRBV4-2 combines with J gene TRBJ2-3; D possibly uses TRBD1 or TRBD2 (5 bases each). There are 15 residues in the CDR3. V was cut by 3 bases and J by 1 base, with 11 bases left in between. The germline gives CDR1 LGHNA, CDR2 YNFKEQ.

The CDR3 region is CASSSQTDSNQPQHF. DNA for the CDR3: TGTGCCAGCAGCTCCCAGACAGATAGCAATCAGCCCCAGCATTTT. The chain couples TRBV7-2 to TRBJ1-5, with D possibly being TRBD1 (5 bases). CDR3 length equals 15 residues. Germline V gene lookup returns CDR1 SGHTA and CDR2 FQGNSA. V lost 4 bases and J 0 bases, leaving 10 bases between the germline ends.

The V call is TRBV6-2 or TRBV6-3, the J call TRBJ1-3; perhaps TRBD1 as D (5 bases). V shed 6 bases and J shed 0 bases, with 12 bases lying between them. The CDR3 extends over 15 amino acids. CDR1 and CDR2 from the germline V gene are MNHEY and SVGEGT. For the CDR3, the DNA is TGTGCCAGCAGCAGAGGGGCTTACTCTGGAAACACCATATATTTT. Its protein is CASSRGAYSGNTIYF.

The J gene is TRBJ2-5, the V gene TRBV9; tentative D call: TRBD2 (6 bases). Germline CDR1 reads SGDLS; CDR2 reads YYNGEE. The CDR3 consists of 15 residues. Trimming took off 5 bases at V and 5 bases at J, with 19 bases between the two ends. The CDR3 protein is CASSPSGGVQETQYF. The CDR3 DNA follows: TGTGCCAGCAGTCCCAGTGGAGGGGTACAGGAGACCCAGTACTTC.

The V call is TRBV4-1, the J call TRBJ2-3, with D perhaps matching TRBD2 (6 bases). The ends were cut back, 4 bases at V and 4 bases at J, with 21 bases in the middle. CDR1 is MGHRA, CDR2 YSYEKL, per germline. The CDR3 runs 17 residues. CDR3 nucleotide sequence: TGCGCCAGCAGCCGAGTTCCCTACATCCCGGGGGCAGATACGCAGTATTTT. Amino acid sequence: CASSRVPYIPGADTQYF.

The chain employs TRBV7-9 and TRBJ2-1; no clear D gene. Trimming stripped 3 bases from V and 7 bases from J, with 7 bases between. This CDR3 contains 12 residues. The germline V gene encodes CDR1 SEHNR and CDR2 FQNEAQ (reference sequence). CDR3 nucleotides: TGTGCCAGCAGCTTGCGACGAAATGAGCAGTTCTTC. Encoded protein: CASSLRRNEQFF.